A single sample gave rise to the 15 T cell receptor beta chains below, sequenced in a study of CD8+ T cells in alopecia areata. Specified treatment: oral pan-JAK inhibitor, 5-10 mg twice daily. cDNA serving as the sequencing template came from extracted, reverse transcribed RNA. Using immunoSEQ multiplex PCR, the repertoire was profiled, and TCRdb retains in-frame clones only, with some absent. The sample has 80,000 or so clones; around 65% are singletons. The sequencing here drew on CD8+ T cells sorted from blood, taken at week 24, from a patient treated with tofacitinib. The source is a human donor with alopecia areata.

This clone was found a few times. At one of its ends the junction is not consistent with the germline gene, which may arise from a read error. The rearrangement uses TRBV7-2 and TRBJ2-5; TRBD2 aligns across 9 bases. Germline CDR1 SGHTA, CDR2 FQGNSA. The CDR3 spans 16 residues. The DNA of the CDR3 is TGTGCCAGCAGCGTAGCGGGAGCGTTTAGGGGAGAGACCCAGTACTTC. Residues: CASSVAGAFRGETQYF.

V gene TRBV4-1 combines with J gene TRBJ1-6; TRBD1 matches at 9 bases. With 4 bases clipped from V and 7 bases from J, the junction kept 5 bases outside the gene matches. CDR3 size: 15 residues. CDR1 and CDR2 from the germline V gene are MGHRA and YSYEKL. Written as DNA, the CDR3 is TGCGCCAGCAGCCCCCTCGGACAGGGGAATTCACCCCTCCACTTT. Its translation: CASSPLGQGNSPLHF.

This chain uses TRBV7-9 with TRBJ1-2, with D possibly being TRBD1 (6 bases). The CDR3 has 13 residues. Per germline, CDR1 SEHNR and CDR2 FQNEAQ (reference sequence). Trimming stripped 4 bases from V and 5 bases from J, with 11 bases between. The CDR3 DNA is TGTGCCAGCAGCTACACAGGGATATATGGCTACACCTTC. Protein: CASSYTGIYGYTF.

V gene TRBV4-3 combines with J gene TRBJ1-5; D possibly corresponds to TRBD1 (6 bases). The CDR3 is 15 amino acids. Germline V gene data show CDR1 as LGHNA and CDR2 as YSLEER. V lost 0 bases to trimming and J lost 7 bases, with 13 bases between them. CDR3 nucleotides: TGCGCCAGCAGCCAAGATCGGGCAGGGGACCAGCCCCAGCATTTT. It yields the protein CASSQDRAGDQPQHF.

The gene calls are TRBV7-9 and TRBJ2-4; 7 positions match TRBD2. With V trimmed by 3 bases and J by 6 bases, 8 bases remained unmatched. CDR3 size: 15 residues. CDR1 and CDR2 from the germline V gene are SEHNR and FQNEAQ (reference sequence). The CDR3 DNA follows: TGTGCCAGCAGCTTTGGGACCGGGACTACAAACATTCAGTACTTC. It encodes CASSFGTGTTNIQYF. The whole variable domain, filled in from reference TRBV7-9 and TRBJ2-4, reads DTGVSQNPRHKITKRGQNVTFRCDPISEHNRLYWYRQTLGQGPEFLTYFQNEAQLEKSRLLSDRFSAERPKGSFSTLEIQRTEQGDSAMYLCASSFGTGTTNIQYFGAGTRLSVL.

The chain uses TRBV21-1 and TRBJ2-2; the table's D call TRBD1 went unverified against the DNA. TRBV21-1 is listed as a pseudogene. This CDR3 has 16 residues. The CDR3 sequence: CASSKAGTVRTGELFF. CDR3 in DNA: TGTGCCAGCAGCAAAGCGGGGACAGTGCGCACCGGGGAGCTGTTTTTT.

V usage is TRBV27 and J usage is TRBJ2-2, with TRBD2 matching over 8 bases. Germline V gene data show CDR1 as MNHEY and CDR2 as SMNVEV (reference sequence). The CDR3 has 16 amino acids. Trimming cost V 5 bases and J 4 bases; bases outside gene matches: 9. Here the CDR3 DNA reads TGTGCCAGCAGTGAACGGGGGGGCTTAGGCACCGGGGAGCTGTTTTTT. Translation gives CASSERGGLGTGELFF.

The rearrangement links TRBV14 to TRBJ1-1; D perhaps matches TRBD1 (5 bases). Looked up from germline, CDR1 is SGHDN and CDR2 is FVKESK. Trimming stripped 5 bases from V and 5 bases from J, with 12 bases between. CDR3 length: 13 amino acids. The CDR3, as DNA: TGTGCCAGCAGCACCCCGGGGGGGACTGAAGCTTTCTTT. Amino acids: CASSTPGGTEAFF.

This chain connects TRBV9 to TRBJ2-1; D could derive from TRBD1 or TRBD2 (5 bases each). Germline CDR1 and CDR2: SGDLS and YYNGEE. V was trimmed by 6 bases and J by 7 bases, leaving 17 bases between them. The CDR3 is 14 amino acids. In DNA, the CDR3 is TGTGCCAGCACCCTGGGGACCTATAATAATGAGCAGTTCTTC. Its protein is CASTLGTYNNEQFF.

The chain has TRBV7-9 and TRBJ2-1; 9 nucleotides align to TRBD1. CDR1 is SEHNR, CDR2 FQNEAQ, per germline (reference sequence). The J segment lost 8 bases and the V segment lost 7 bases, leaving 9 bases of the junction unmatched. This CDR3 has 14 residues. The CDR3 region is CASNTGTGPDEQFF. The DNA of the CDR3 is TGTGCCAGCAATACCGGGACAGGGCCCGATGAGCAGTTCTTC.

The chain employs TRBV18 and TRBJ2-5; D might be TRBD1 or TRBD2, each matching 5 bases. Looked up from germline, CDR1 is KGHSH and CDR2 is LQKENI. The V and J ends lost 6 bases and 1 base respectively, with 15 bases between them. The CDR3 is made up of 15 amino acids. Here the CDR3 reads CASSSGTGTQETQYF. The DNA of the CDR3 is TGTGCCAGCTCGTCCGGGACGGGTACCCAAGAGACCCAGTACTTC.

The chain employs TRBV9 and TRBJ2-6; D unclear. Germline V lookup: CDR1 SGDLS, CDR2 YYNGEE. Trimming removed 4 bases from V and 4 bases from J, with 12 bases in between. This CDR3 is 15 amino acids long. DNA of the CDR3: TGTGCCAGCAGCCGCAGCCGGGCAGGGGCCAACGTCCTGACTTTC. The encoded protein is CASSRSRAGANVLTF.

The chain uses TRBV2 and TRBJ2-7; tentatively, D is TRBD1 (6 bases). Per the germline V gene, CDR1 is SNHLY and CDR2 is FYNNEI. Trimming took 8 bases from V and 3 from J, leaving 11 bases between them. This CDR3 region has 12 residues. CDR3 nucleotide sequence: TGTGCCAGCTTGGGACACGACTACGAGCAGTACTTC. Translating it yields CASLGHDYEQYF.

This rearrangement joins TRBV7-2 to TRBJ2-2, with D possibly TRBD2 on 5 matching bases. The CDR3 covers 14 residues. Germline values: CDR1 SGHTA, CDR2 FQGNSA. Trimming took off 7 bases at V and 1 base at J, with 10 bases between the two ends. CDR3 region: CASILAGNTGELFF. For the CDR3, the DNA is TGTGCCAGCATCCTAGCAGGGAACACCGGGGAGCTGTTTTTT. Based on the CDR3 plus reference TRBV7-2 and TRBJ2-2, the full variable domain is GAGVSQSPSNKVTEKGKDVELRCDPISGHTALYWYRQSLGQGLEFLIYFQGNSAPDKSGLPSDRFSAERTGGSVSTLTIQRTQQEDSAVYLCASILAGNTGELFFGEGSRLTVL.

The chain combines TRBV4-3 with TRBJ2-1; no firm D call. The CDR3 has 14 amino acids. V was pared by 1 base and J by 6 bases, with 10 bases between. Germline CDR1 reads LGHNA; CDR2 reads YSLEER. The CDR3 DNA reads as TGCGCCAGCAGCCAAGGGGTCTCCGGCAATGAGCAGTTCTTC. It translates to CASSQGVSGNEQFF.